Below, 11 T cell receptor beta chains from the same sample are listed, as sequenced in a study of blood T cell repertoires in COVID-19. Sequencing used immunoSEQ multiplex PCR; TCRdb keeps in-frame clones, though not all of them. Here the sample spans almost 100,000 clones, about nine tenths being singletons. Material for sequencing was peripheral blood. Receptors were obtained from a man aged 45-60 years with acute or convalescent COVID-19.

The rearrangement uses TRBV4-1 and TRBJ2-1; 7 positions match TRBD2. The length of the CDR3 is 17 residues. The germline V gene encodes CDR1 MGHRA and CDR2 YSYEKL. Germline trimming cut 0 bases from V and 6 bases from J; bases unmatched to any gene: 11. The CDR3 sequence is CASSQEGPRELPNEQFF. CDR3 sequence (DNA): TGCGCCAGCAGCCAAGAGGGGCCGCGGGAGCTCCCCAATGAGCAGTTCTTC.

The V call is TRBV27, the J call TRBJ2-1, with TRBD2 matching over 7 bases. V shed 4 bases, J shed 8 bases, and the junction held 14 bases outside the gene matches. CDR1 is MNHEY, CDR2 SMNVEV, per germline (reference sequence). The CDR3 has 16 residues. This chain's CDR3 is CASSSLGRGSEDEQFF. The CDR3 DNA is TGTGCCAGCAGTTCTCTCGGGCGCGGGAGTGAGGATGAGCAGTTCTTC.

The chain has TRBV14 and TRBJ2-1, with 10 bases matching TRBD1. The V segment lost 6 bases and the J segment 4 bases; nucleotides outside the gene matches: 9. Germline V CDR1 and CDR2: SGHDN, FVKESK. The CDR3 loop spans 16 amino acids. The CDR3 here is CASSLPGQGPYNEQFF. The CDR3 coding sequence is TGTGCCAGCAGTCTACCGGGACAGGGGCCGTACAATGAGCAGTTCTTC.

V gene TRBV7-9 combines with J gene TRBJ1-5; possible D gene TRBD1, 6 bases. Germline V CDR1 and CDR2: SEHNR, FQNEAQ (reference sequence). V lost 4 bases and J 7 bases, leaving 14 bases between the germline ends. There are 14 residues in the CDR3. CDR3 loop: CASSSLGGEQPQHF. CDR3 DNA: TGTGCCAGCAGCTCACTAGGGGGGGAACAGCCCCAGCATTTT.

CDR3 nucleotides: TGTGCCAGCAGCTTTATTATAGCGGGAGTCTCCTACAATGAGCAGTTCTTC. Translating gives CASSFIIAGVSYNEQFF. The V and J genes are TRBV7-9 and TRBJ2-1; 9 bases line up with TRBD2. Germline CDR1 SEHNR, CDR2 FQNEAQ (reference sequence). The CDR3 extends over 17 amino acids. With 3 bases clipped from V and 0 bases from J, the junction kept 6 bases outside the gene matches.

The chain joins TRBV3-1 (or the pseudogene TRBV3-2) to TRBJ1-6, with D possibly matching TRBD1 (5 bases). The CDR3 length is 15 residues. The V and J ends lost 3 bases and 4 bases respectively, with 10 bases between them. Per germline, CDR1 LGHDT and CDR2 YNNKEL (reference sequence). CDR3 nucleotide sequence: TGTGCCAGCAGCCAGCCAGGGAAATATAATTCACCCCTCCACTTT. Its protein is CASSQPGKYNSPLHF.

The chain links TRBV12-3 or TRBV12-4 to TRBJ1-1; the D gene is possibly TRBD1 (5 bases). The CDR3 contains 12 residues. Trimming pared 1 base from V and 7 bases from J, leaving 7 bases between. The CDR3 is CASSLGGVEAFF. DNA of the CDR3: TGTGCCAGCAGTTTAGGGGGGGTTGAAGCTTTCTTT.

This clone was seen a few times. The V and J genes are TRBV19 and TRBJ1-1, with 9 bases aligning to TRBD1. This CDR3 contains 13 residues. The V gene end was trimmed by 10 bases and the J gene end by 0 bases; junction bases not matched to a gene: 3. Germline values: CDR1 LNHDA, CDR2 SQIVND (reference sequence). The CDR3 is CAIGQGLNTEAFF. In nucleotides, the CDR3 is TGTGCCATTGGACAGGGGTTGAACACTGAAGCTTTCTTT.

Written as DNA, the CDR3 is TGTGCCAGTAGTCTTAGGGGGACTAGCGGGAAAGATCCAGATACGCAGTATTTT. Protein product: CASSLRGTSGKDPDTQYF. The J gene is TRBJ2-3, the V gene TRBV19; 13 positions agree with TRBD2. In germline, CDR1 is LNHDA, CDR2 SQIVND (reference sequence). The CDR3 consists of 18 residues. The ends lost 5 bases at V and 4 bases at J; junction bases unmatched: 12.

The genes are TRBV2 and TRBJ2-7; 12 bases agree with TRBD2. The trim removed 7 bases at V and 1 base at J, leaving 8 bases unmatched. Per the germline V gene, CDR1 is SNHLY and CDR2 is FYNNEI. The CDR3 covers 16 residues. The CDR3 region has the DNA TGTGCCAGCATCGGAGAGACTAGCGGGAGATCCTACGAGCAGTACTTC. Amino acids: CASIGETSGRSYEQYF.

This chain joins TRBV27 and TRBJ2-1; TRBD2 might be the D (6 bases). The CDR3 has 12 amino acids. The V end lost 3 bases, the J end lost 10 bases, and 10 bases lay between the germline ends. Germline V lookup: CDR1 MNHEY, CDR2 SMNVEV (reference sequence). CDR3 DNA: TGTGCCAGCAGTTTGGGGGGAGGCGAGCAGTTCTTC. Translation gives CASSLGGGEQFF.